This TCR beta chain appears in the sequencing data of a study of beta chain features in type 1 diabetes. As to this clone: What it binds is unknown.

General study findings and limits: Across all four CD4+ subsets, people with type 1 diabetes showed modestly shorter TCRB CDR3s.

The CDR3 contains 14 residues. Germline CDR1 reads SGHDT; CDR2 reads YYEEEE. V was clipped by 0 bases and J by 4 bases, with 7 bases between them. Donors underwent one heparinised blood draw, 100 to 150 mL on average. CD4+ naive, central memory, regulatory and stem cell-like memory cells were sorted via CD45RO/CCR7/CD25/CD127/CD95/CD27. Expressed TCRB transcripts were sequenced, since all the RNA that had been isolated was reverse transcribed. The study sequenced naive, central memory and regulatory T cell samples to an average of roughly 3.4 million reads. The protocol was immunoSEQ multiplex PCR, while the TCRdb copy is restricted to in-frame clones and leaves out a portion. The sample records approximately 360,000 clones, 10% to 15% being singletons.

The V and J genes are TRBV5-6 and TRBJ2-2; D unclear. Sequenced sample: naive CD4+ T cells from blood. This TCR came from a woman younger than 30 with type 1 diabetes. The CDR3 here is CASSLGGATGELFF. CDR3 nucleotides: TGTGCCAGCAGCTTGGGTGGAGCCACCGGGGAGCTGTTTTTT.